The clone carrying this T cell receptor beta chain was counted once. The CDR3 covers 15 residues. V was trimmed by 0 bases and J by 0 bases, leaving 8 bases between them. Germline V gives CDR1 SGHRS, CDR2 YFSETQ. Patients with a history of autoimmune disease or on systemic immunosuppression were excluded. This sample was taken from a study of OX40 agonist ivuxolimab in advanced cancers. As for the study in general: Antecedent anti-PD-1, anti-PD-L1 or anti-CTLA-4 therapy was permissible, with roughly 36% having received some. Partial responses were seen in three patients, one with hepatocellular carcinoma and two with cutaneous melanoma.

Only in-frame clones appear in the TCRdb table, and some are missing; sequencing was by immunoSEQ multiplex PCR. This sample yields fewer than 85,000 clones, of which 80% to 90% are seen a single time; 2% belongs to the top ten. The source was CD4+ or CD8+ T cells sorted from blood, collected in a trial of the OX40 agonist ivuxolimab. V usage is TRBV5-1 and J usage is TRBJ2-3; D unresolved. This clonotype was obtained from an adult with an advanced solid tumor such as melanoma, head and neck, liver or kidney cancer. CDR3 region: CASSLDSPSTDTQYF. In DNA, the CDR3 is TGCGCCAGCAGCTTGGACAGCCCTAGCACAGATACGCAGTATTTT.